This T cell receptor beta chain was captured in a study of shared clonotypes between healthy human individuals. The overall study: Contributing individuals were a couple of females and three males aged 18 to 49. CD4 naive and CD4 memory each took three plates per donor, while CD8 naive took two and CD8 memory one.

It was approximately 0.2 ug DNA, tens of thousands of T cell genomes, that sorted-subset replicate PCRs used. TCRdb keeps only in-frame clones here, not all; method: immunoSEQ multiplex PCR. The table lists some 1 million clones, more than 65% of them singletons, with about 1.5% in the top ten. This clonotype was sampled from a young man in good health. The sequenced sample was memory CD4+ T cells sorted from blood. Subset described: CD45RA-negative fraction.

CDR3 in DNA: TGTGCCAGTAGATCCCAGGGACAGGGGATGGGACAGCCCCAGCATTTT. Its protein product is CASRSQGQGMGQPQHF. The chain uses TRBV19 and TRBJ1-5; 10 nucleotides line up with TRBD1. V was pared by 6 bases and J by 7 bases, with 12 bases of the junction left unmatched. The germline CDR1 and CDR2 sequences are LNHDA and SQIVND (reference sequence). The CDR3 runs 16 residues.